One sample yielded the 16 T cell receptor beta chains listed below, sequenced in a study of PD-1 blockade in mismatch repair-deficient tumors. These receptors are not linked to any known antigen. The repertoire was sequenced with immunoSEQ multiplex PCR; TCRdb's copy has only in-frame clones and lacks some. The sample records around 15,000 clones, under 90% being singletons. Time point noted: roughly 9-day in vitro stimulation with candidate neoantigen peptide 5. The specimen comprised cells cultured in vitro, sampled from a patient treated with pembrolizumab. The receptors were sampled from an adult with mismatch repair-deficient cancer.

This clone was found a few times. The J gene is TRBJ2-2, the V gene TRBV5-8, with 8 bases aligning to TRBD2. The CDR3 has 16 residues. V lost 1 base and J lost 6; bases outside the gene matches: 8. Germline lookup yields CDR1 SGHTS and CDR2 YDEGEE. CDR3 in amino acids: CASSLFSGNRAGELFF. Written as DNA, the CDR3 is TGTGCCAGCAGCTTGTTTAGCGGGAATCGTGCCGGGGAGCTGTTTTTT.

This sequence joins TRBV15 and TRBJ2-2; a possible D gene is TRBD2 (5 bases). Deletions cut 0 bases from V and 4 bases from J, with 15 bases between. The CDR3 is made up of 17 amino acids. CDR1 is LNHNV, CDR2 YYDKDF, per germline (reference sequence). CDR3 nucleotide sequence: TGTGCCACCAGCAGAGATCTTCGAGGGCCCAGCACCGGGGAGCTGTTTTTT. It specifies CATSRDLRGPSTGELFF.

The chain has TRBV11-3 and TRBJ2-5; 9 bases agree with TRBD1. The CDR3 has 14 amino acids. Germline V gene sequence: CDR1 SGHNT, CDR2 YENEEA. The ends lost 4 bases at V and 5 bases at J; junction bases unmatched: 5. The CDR3 is CASSSRQGGETQYF. CDR3 nucleotides: TGTGCCAGCAGCTCACGACAGGGGGGCGAGACCCAGTACTTC.

The CDR3 DNA follows: TGTGCCAGCGAACGCCCGCCAGGGGGTGGGGGCTACACCTTC. Translated, it gives CASERPPGGGGYTF. The genes are TRBV28 and TRBJ1-2; 7 bases line up with TRBD1. CDR1 and CDR2 from the germline V gene are MDHEN and SYDVKM. The CDR3 extends over 14 amino acids. The trim removed 8 bases at V and 8 bases at J, leaving 14 bases unmatched.

The chain joins TRBV30 to TRBJ2-7; no definite D call. There are 16 residues in the CDR3. Trimming pared 3 bases from V and 0 bases from J, leaving 18 bases between. The V gene's germline CDR1 is GTSNPN and CDR2 SVGIG (reference sequence). CDR3: CAWSPLGSGSSYEQYF. The CDR3 nucleotides are TGTGCCTGGAGCCCCCTTGGATCGGGCAGCTCCTACGAGCAGTACTTC.

The chain recombines TRBV28 with TRBJ2-7; 12 bases line up with TRBD1. This CDR3 contains 15 residues. CDR1 MDHEN and CDR2 SYDVKM come from the germline V gene. Trimming cost V 4 bases and J 10 bases; bases outside gene matches: 11. CDR3 sequence: CASSSTGQGAMEQYF. The CDR3 DNA sequence: TGTGCCAGCAGTTCAACGGGACAGGGGGCGATGGAACAGTACTTC.

The chain recombines TRBV4-2 with TRBJ2-7; 11 bases match TRBD2. Germline V gene lookup returns CDR1 LGHNA and CDR2 YNFKEQ. Unmatched junction bases numbered 9, after V lost 2 bases and J lost 6 bases. The CDR3 totals 16 residues. The DNA of the CDR3 is TGTGCCAGCAGCCAATATACTAGCGGGAGTGTCGGCGAGCAGTACTTC. Protein: CASSQYTSGSVGEQYF.

The chain recombines TRBV7-3 with TRBJ2-7; TRBD2 is a possible D gene (6 bases). There are 14 residues in the CDR3. Trimming took 2 bases from V and 1 from J, leaving 9 bases between them. Germline assignment: CDR1 SGHTA and CDR2 FQGTGA. CDR3 residues: CASSLGGWSYEQYF. The CDR3 coding sequence is TGTGCCAGCAGCTTAGGGGGGTGGTCCTACGAGCAGTACTTC.

J is TRBJ2-1 and V is TRBV10-3; 9 bases match TRBD2. Germline V gene data show CDR1 as ENHRY and CDR2 as SYGVKD. V dropped 2 bases and J dropped 7; count of bases not matched to a gene: 3. This CDR3 is built from 14 residues. The CDR3 nucleotides are TGTGCCATCAGTGAGATACTAGCGGGTAATGAGCAGTTCTTC. Protein sequence: CAISEILAGNEQFF.

The chain uses TRBV13 and TRBJ2-1; TRBD1 matches 7 bases. The CDR3 has 12 amino acids. Germline loops: CDR1 PRHDT, CDR2 FYEKMQ (reference sequence). J gave up 9 bases and V 4 bases, and 3 bases lay outside the gene matches. CDR3 DNA sequence: TGTGCCAGCAGCTCCCACAGGGGTGAGCAGTTCTTC. Its protein product is CASSSHRGEQFF. Supplemented by reference TRBV13 and TRBJ2-1, the full variable domain reads AAGVIQSPRHLIKEKRETATLKCYPIPRHDTVYWYQQGPGQDPQFLISFYEKMQSDKGSIPDRFSAQQFSDYHSELNMSSLELGDSALYFCASSSHRGEQFFGPGTRLTVL.

The rearrangement links TRBV23-1 to TRBJ1-5; a weak D match, TRBD1 (5 bases). Being an ORF, TRBV23-1 has a function that is uncertain. The CDR3 loop spans 15 amino acids. V lost 4 bases, J lost 1 base, and 11 bases lay in between. CDR3: CASSRRVRSNQPQHF. The CDR3 nucleotides are TGCGCCAGCAGTCGCAGGGTTCGGAGCAATCAGCCCCAGCATTTT.

CDR3 DNA: TGTGCCACCAGACTAGCGGGAGGTGGCGAGACCCAGTACTTC. It specifies CATRLAGGGETQYF. This chain joins TRBV2 and TRBJ2-5; the match to TRBD2 covers 13 bases. This CDR3 comprises 14 residues. Germline assignment: CDR1 SNHLY and CDR2 FYNNEI. V lost 10 bases, J lost 5 bases, and 7 bases stayed unmatched.

V and J are TRBV27 and TRBJ1-1; possibly TRBD1 for D (5 bases). The CDR3 runs 14 residues. CDR1 and CDR2 (germline): MNHEY, SMNVEV (reference sequence). The V and J ends lost 2 bases and 2 bases respectively, with 9 bases between them. The CDR3 bases are TGTGCCAGCAGTTTAGGACACCTTAACACTGAAGCTTTCTTT. It specifies CASSLGHLNTEAFF.

This clone was detected a few times. The V gene is TRBV5-1, the J gene TRBJ2-7, with D maybe TRBD2 (6 bases). The germline V gene encodes CDR1 SGHRS and CDR2 YFSETQ. The CDR3 runs to 11 residues. Trimming stripped 5 bases from V and 4 bases from J, with 7 bases between. The CDR3 sequence is CASSRGYEQYF. The CDR3 DNA sequence: TGCGCCAGCAGTCGGGGGTACGAGCAGTACTTC. The variable domain in full, completed from reference TRBV5-1 and TRBJ2-7, reads KAGVTQTPRYLIKTRGQQVTLSCSPISGHRSVSWYQQTPGQGLQFLFEYFSETQRNKGNFPGRFSGRQFSNSRSEMNVSTLELGDSALYLCASSRGYEQYFGPGTRLTVT.

About this clone itself: Additional DNA sequences in this sample encode the identical CDR3. This chain connects TRBV27 to TRBJ1-2, with a weak D call TRBD1 (6 bases). Germline assignment: CDR1 MNHEY and CDR2 SMNVEV (reference sequence). Deletions cut 3 bases from V and 1 base from J, with 9 bases between. The CDR3 contains 14 residues. The CDR3 here is CASSFTGSNYGYTF. The CDR3 DNA is TGTGCCAGCAGTTTCACAGGGAGTAACTATGGCTACACCTTC.

There are a few counts of this clone. This sequence joins TRBV5-4 and TRBJ2-2; possibly TRBD1 for D (6 bases). The CDR3 has 12 amino acids. The V end lost 4 bases, the J end lost 9 bases, and 10 bases lay between the germline ends. CDR1 is SGHNT, CDR2 YYREEE, per germline (reference sequence). The CDR3 sequence is CASSIQGRELFF. CDR3 nucleotides: TGTGCCAGCAGCATACAGGGACGGGAGCTGTTTTTT.